One T cell receptor beta chain is described in this entry. What was sequenced were expressed TCRB transcripts, since all of the isolated RNA had been reverse transcribed. TCRdb keeps only in-frame clones here, not all; method: immunoSEQ multiplex PCR. Of hundreds of thousands of clones listed, 17% are singletons. This entry is derived from a study of beta chain features in type 1 diabetes. Germline V CDR1 and CDR2: MDHEN, SYDVKM. V was shortened by 3 bases and J by 4 bases, with 5 bases between the two germline ends. This CDR3 spans 12 amino acids. The sequence came from a woman aged 18-29 years in good health. Material for sequencing was naive CD4+ T cells from blood. This rearrangement joins TRBV28 to TRBJ2-3; D gene uncertain. The CDR3 loop is CASSFGSDTQYF. The CDR3, as DNA: TGTGCCAGCAGTTTCGGGTCAGATACGCAGTATTTT.